This T cell receptor beta chain was documented in a study of cytomegalovirus exposure and HLA in healthy donors. CDR3 length equals 21 residues. The primer mix had 60 Vbeta and 13 Jbeta primers. Authors' processing steps: In a later analysis, around 10 million of some 80 million unique beta chains occurred in at least two donors. The method was immunoSEQ multiplex PCR; TCRdb's version includes in-frame clones alone and lacks a portion of them. V, J and clone size reflect that table, while D and trimming were determined from the DNA. This table has around 55,000 clones, 65% to 80% appearing once. This rearrangement joins TRBV21-1 to TRBJ1-5; TRBD1 is taken as the D call from the table, unchecked against the DNA. TRBV21-1 has pseudogene status. Sequencing used PBMCs. The receptor's source is a man in his forties or fifties in good health and CMV-seropositive. The CDR3 DNA is TGTGCCAGCAGCAAAGTACCTCGCCAGGCTCAGAGCCGGTATAGCAATCAGCCCCAGCATTTT. The encoded protein is CASSKVPRQAQSRYSNQPQHF.